The sequence of this TCR beta chain was determined in a study of cytomegalovirus exposure and HLA in healthy donors. Study background: Across 350 to 500 genotyped donors, just over 80% landed in the Caucasian-associated ancestry cluster. Regarding the study as a whole: An analysis done earlier found most TCR beta V segments productive about 87% or about 30% of the time.

Comments on this clone: The antigen is unknown.

Germline V lookup: CDR1 MGHRA, CDR2 YSYEKL. Trimming took 3 bases from V and 2 from J; bases not matched to a gene: 3. This CDR3 is 16 amino acids long. The PCR employed 60 Vbeta primers together with 13 Jbeta primers. Data came from immunoSEQ multiplex PCR; TCRdb stores just in-frame clones and leaves some out. The sample lists approximately 77,000 clones; 78% were seen once. The chain couples TRBV4-1 to TRBJ2-2; 10 bases fit TRBD2. The TCR originated in a man between 35 and 55 years old in good health and CMV-seronegative. Material for sequencing was PBMCs. The CDR3 sequence is CASSHRTSGNTGELFF. In DNA, the CDR3 is TGCGCCAGCAGCCATAGGACTAGCGGAAACACCGGGGAGCTGTTTTTT.